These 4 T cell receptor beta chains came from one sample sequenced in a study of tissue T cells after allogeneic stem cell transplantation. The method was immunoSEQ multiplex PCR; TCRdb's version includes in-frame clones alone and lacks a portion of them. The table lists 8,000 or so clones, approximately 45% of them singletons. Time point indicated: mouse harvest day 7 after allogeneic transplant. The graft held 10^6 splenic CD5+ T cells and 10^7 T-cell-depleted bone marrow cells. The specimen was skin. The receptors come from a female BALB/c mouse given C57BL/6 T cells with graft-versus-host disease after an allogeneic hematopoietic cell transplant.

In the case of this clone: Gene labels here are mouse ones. This CDR3 is CASSLTGNTGQLYF. The sequenced CDR3 bases are TGTGCCAGCAGTCTGACAGGGAACACCGGGCAGCTCTAC. The chain employs TRBV26 and TRBJ2-2; TRBD1 might be the D (6 bases). The sequence runs out 1 residue before the end of the CDR3; the remainder is reconstructed from the germline J gene. Trimming pared 2 bases from V and 2 bases from J, leaving 6 bases between. Germline V CDR1 and CDR2: KGHPV, FQNQEV (reference sequence). This CDR3 is 14 amino acids long.

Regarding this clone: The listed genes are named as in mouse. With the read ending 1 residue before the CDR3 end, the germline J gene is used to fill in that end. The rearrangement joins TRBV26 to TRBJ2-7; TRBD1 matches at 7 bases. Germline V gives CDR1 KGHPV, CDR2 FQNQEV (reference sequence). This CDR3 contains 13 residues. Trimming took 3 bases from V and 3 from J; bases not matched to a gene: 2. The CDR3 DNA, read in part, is TGTGCCAGCAGTCTCCAGGGGGTCTATGAACAGTAC. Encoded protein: CASSLQGVYEQY. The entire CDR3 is CASSLQGVYEQYF.

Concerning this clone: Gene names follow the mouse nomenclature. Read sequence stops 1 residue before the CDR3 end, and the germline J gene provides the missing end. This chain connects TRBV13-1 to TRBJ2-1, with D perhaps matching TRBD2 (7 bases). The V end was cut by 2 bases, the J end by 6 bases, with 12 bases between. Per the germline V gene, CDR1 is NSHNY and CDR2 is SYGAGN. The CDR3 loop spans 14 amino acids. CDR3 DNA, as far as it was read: TGTGCCAGCAGTGAGATTGGGGGGCTTGCTGAGCAGTTC. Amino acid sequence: CASSEIGGLAEQF. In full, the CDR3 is CASSEIGGLAEQFF.

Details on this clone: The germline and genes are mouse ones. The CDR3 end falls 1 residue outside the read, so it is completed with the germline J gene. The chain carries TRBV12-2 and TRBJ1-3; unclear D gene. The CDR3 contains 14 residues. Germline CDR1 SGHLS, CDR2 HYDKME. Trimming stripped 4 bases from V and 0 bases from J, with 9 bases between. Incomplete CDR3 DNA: TGTGCCAGCTCCAGAGAAAATTCTGGAAATACGCTCTAT. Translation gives CASSRENSGNTLY. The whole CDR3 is CASSRENSGNTLYF.